This section outlines one TCR beta chain sequence together with its context. The sample carries other DNA sequences with the same CDR3. The data are from a study of Ad26.COV2.S vaccination and SARS-CoV-2 variants. Treatment of the sample: some 20 received Ad26.COV2.S at low or high dose, single or two shots; about 5 received placebo; per-sample allocation not given. Day 63 after the first injection of vaccine or placebo was the sampling time. In germline, CDR1 is KGHSH, CDR2 LQKENI. This CDR3 comprises 13 residues. Trimming removed 3 bases at V and 4 bases at J, with 9 bases between. Data came from immunoSEQ multiplex PCR; TCRdb stores just in-frame clones and leaves some out. The sample lists some 420,000 clones, around 87% occurring once.

J is TRBJ1-1 and V is TRBV18, with D possibly matching TRBD1 (5 bases). The TCR sequence derives from a person between 18 and 59 years old who received the Ad26.COV2.S COVID-19 vaccine or a placebo. Sequencing was performed on peripheral blood, taken in a trial of Ad26.COV2.S vaccine versus placebo. The CDR3 DNA follows: TGTGCCAGCTCACCCCCGGGGGGCACTGAAGCTTTCTTT. Protein: CASSPPGGTEAFF.